The TCR beta chain under discussion was sequenced for a study of T-cell reconstitution after alpha-beta-depleted transplantation in children (dated by TCRdb to 2016 to 2017). In terms of the full investigation: Using TCR repertoire profiling, the study quantitatively followed how T-cell immune reconstitution unfolded in children after TCRalphabeta/CD19-depleted allogeneic hematopoietic cell transplantation.

This sample's treatment or condition label indicates: allogeneic hematopoietic cell transplantation with graft depleted of TCRalphabeta T cells and CD19 B cells. TCRalphabeta/CD19-depleted allogeneic hematopoietic cell grafts were given to the transplant recipients, all of whom were children. This clonotype was observed a few times. It lacks a known antigen. The input lacks base qualities; no much larger clone sits a single base away. What the research found in general, with its limitations: Over subsequent months, a decline in hyperexpanded clone frequencies was noted, and after one year, T-cell counts and TCRbeta diversity were mostly ascribed to newly produced T cells. The high TCRbeta diversity at day 60 in some patients was ascribed to recipient T cells and intrathymic progenitors that had survived conditioning. About two months after transplant, the apparently early recovery of alphabetaT-cell counts reportedly depended on just several hundred clones that had expanded rapidly and came from non-depleted graft cells.

Trimming takes 6 bases from V and 8 bases from J, and the germline ends sit 11 bases apart. From the germline V gene, CDR1 is MDHEN and CDR2 is SYDVKM. The CDR3 goes from the cysteine to the phenylalanine over 12 residues. Only CDR3 DNA remains: 36 bases, in frame from the first base. Library preparation employed PCR. The data were produced on an Illumina HiSeq 2500. Molecular barcoding was employed in the preparation of TCR libraries, with unique molecular identifiers being used to normalize TCRbeta repertoire quantification. TCRdb trimmed the raw reads at Q25, called clones with MiXCR and kept productive beta chains. Entries that share a CDR3 protein sequence are merged under the most common genes and DNA. This sample holds hundreds of thousands of distinct CDR3 sequences; around 15% were observed only once. Of the sample, just under 30% falls within the top ten clones.

The sequenced sample was PBMCs, mostly from graft donor cells, obtained 360 days after TCRalphabeta/CD19-depleted stem cell transplant. The receptor's source is a boy under two years old who had a stem cell transplant for Wiskott-Aldrich syndrome, so the T cells may come from the graft donor. This receptor chain uses TRBV28 and TRBJ2-1, and perhaps TRBD1 as D gene, on 6 matching bases. The CDR3 is CASREQGDEQFF. The bases read TGTGCCAGCAGGGAACAGGGCGATGAGCAGTTCTTC.